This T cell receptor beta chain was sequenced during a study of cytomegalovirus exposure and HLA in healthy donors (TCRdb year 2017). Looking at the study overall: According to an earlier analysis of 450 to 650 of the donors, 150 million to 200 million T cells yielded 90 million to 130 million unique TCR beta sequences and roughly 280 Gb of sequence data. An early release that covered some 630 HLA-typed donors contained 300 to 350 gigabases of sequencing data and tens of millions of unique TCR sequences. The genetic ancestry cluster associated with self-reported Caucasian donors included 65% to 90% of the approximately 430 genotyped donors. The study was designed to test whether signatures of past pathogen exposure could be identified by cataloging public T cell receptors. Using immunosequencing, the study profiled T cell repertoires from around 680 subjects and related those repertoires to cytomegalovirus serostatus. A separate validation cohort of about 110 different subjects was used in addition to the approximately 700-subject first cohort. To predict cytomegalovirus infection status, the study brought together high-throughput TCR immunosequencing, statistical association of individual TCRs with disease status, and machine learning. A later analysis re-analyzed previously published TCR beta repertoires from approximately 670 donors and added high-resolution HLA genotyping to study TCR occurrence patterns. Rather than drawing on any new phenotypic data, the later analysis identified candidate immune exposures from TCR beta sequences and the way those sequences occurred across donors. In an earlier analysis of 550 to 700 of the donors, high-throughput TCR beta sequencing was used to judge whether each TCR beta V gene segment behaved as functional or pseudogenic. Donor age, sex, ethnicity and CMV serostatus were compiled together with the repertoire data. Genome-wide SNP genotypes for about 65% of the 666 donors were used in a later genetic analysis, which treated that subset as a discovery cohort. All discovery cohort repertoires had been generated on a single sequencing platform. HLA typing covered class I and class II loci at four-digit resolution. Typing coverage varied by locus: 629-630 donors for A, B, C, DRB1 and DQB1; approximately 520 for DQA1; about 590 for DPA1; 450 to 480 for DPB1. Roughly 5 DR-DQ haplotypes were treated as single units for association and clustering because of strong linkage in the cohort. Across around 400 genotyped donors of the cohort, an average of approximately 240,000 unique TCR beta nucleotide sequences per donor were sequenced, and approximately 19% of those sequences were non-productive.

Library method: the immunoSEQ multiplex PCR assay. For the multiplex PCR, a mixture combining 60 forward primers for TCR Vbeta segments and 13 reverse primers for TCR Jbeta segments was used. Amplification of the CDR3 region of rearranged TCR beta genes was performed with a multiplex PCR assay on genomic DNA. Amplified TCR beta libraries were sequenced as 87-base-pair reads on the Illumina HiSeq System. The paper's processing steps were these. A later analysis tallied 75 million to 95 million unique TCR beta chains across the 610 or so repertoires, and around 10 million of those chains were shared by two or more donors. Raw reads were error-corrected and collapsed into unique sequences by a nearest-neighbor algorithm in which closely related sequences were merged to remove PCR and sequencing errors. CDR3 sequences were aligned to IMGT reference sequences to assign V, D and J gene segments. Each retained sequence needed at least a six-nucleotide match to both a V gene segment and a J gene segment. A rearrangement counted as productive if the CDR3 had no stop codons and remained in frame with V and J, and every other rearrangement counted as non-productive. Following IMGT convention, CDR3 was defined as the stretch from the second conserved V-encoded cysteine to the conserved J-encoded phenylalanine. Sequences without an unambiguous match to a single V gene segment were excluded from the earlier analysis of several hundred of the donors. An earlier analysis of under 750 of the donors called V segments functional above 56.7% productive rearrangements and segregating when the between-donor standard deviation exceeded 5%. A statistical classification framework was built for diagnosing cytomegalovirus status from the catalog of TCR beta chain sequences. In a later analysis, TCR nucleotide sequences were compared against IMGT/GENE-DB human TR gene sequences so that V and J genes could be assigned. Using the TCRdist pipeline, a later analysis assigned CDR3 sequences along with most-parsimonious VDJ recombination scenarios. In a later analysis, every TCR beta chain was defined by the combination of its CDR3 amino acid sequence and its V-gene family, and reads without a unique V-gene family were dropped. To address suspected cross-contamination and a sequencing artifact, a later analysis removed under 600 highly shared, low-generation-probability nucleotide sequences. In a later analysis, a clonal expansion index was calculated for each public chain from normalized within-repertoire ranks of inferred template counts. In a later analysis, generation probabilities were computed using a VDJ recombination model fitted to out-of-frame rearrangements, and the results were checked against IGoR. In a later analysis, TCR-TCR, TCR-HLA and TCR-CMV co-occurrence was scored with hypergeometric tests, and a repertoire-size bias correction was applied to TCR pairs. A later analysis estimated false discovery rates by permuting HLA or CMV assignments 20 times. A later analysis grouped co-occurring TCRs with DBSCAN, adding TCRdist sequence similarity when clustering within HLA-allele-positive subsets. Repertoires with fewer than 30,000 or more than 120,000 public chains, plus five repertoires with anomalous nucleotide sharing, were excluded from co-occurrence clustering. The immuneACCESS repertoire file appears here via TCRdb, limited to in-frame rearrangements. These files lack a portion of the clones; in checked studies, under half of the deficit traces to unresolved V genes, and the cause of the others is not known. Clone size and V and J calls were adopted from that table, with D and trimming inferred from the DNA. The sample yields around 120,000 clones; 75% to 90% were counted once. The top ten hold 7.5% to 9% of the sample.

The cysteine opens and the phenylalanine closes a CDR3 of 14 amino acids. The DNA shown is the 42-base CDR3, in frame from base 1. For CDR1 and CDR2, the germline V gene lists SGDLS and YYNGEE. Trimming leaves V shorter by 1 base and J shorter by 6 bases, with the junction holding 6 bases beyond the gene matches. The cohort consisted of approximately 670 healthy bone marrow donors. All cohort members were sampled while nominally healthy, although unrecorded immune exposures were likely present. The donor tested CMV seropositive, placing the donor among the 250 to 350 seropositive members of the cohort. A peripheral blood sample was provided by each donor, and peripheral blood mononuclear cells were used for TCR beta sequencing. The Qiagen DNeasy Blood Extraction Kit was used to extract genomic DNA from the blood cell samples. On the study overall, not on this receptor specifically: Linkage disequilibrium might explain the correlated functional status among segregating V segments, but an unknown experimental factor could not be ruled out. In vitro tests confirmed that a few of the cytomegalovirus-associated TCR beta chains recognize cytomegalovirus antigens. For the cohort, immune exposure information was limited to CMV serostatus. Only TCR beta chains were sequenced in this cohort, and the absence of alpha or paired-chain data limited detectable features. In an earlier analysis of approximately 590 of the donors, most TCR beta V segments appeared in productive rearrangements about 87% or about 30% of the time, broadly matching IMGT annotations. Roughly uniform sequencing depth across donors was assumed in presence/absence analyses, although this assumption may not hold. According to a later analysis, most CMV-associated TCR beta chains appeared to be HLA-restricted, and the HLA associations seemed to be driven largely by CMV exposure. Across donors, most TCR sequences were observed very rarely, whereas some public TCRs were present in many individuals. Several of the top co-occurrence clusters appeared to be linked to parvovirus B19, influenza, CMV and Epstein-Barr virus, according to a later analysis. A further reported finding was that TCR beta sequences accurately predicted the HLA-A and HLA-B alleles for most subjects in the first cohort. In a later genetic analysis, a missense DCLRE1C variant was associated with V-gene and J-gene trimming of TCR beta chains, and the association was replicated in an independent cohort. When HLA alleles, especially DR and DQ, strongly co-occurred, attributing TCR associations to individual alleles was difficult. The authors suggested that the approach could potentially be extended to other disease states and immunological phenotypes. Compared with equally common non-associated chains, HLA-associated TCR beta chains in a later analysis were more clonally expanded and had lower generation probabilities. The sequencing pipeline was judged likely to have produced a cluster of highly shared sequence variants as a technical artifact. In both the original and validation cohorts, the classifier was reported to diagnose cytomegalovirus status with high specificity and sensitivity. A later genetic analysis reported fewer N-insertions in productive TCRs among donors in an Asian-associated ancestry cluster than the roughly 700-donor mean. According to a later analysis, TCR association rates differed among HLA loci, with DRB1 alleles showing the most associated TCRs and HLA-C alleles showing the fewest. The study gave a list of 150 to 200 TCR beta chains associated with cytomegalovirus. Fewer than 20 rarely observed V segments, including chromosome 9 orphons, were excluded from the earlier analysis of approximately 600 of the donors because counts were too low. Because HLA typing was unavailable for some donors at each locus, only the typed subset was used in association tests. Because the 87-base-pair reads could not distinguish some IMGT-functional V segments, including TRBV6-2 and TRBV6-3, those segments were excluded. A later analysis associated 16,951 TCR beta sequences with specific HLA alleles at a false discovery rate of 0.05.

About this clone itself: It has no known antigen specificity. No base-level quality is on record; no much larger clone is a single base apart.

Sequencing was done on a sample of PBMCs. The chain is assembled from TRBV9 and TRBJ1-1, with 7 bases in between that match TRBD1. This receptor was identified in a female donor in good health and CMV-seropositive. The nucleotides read TGTGCCAGCAGCGTAACAGGGGAACCCTCTGAAGCTTTCTTT. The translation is CASSVTGEPSEAFF.